The 25 T cell receptor beta chains in this list originate from one sample, sequenced in a study of cytomegalovirus exposure and HLA in healthy donors. 60 Vbeta and 13 Jbeta primers were used in PCR. The method was immunoSEQ multiplex PCR; TCRdb's version includes in-frame clones alone and lacks a portion of them. The sample contains 120,000 to 150,000 clones, about three quarters of which appear only once. Sample: PBMCs. The receptors were sampled from a man aged 40-50 years in good health and CMV-seropositive.

This chain's CDR3 is CAWRAPGQTYNEQFF. The DNA for the CDR3 is TGTGCCTGGAGAGCCCCGGGACAGACTTACAATGAGCAGTTCTTC. The chain is built from TRBV30 and TRBJ2-1, with 7 positions matching TRBD1. CDR1 and CDR2 (germline): GTSNPN, SVGIG (reference sequence). With V trimmed by 3 bases and J by 4 bases, 9 bases remained unmatched. The CDR3 length is 15 residues.

The chain joins TRBV19 to TRBJ2-1; 10 nucleotides line up with TRBD2. J gave up 4 bases and V 6 bases, and 6 bases lay outside the gene matches. Germline assignment: CDR1 LNHDA and CDR2 SQIVND (reference sequence). The CDR3 loop spans 15 amino acids. The chain's CDR3 is CASRTLAGRYNEQFF. CDR3 nucleotide sequence: TGTGCCAGTAGGACACTAGCGGGAAGATACAATGAGCAGTTCTTC. Full variable domain (missing parts from reference TRBV19 and TRBJ2-1): DGGITQSPKYLFRKEGQNVTLSCEQNLNHDAMYWYRQDPGQGLRLIYYSQIVNDFQKGDIAEGYSVSREKKESFPLTVTSAQKNPTAFYLCASRTLAGRYNEQFFGPGTRLTVL.

This clone was counted between two and nine times. The gene calls are TRBV7-6 and TRBJ2-7; D is perhaps TRBD2 (7 bases). V lost 1 base and J lost 3, with 25 bases in between. This CDR3 comprises 19 residues. CDR1 and CDR2 from the germline V gene are SGHVS and FNYEAQ. The CDR3: CASSLGGGVQGFGFYEQYF. DNA for the CDR3: TGTGCCAGCAGCTTAGGCGGGGGAGTACAGGGATTCGGCTTCTACGAGCAGTACTTC.

The V call is TRBV4-3, the J call TRBJ2-1, with 11 bases lining up with TRBD2. This CDR3 is 16 amino acids long. Trimming took 4 bases from V and 8 from J; bases not matched to a gene: 10. Germline loops: CDR1 LGHNA, CDR2 YSLEER. CDR3 bases: TGCGCCAGCAGCCGCAAACTAGCGGGAGAGGGTCATGAGCAGTTCTTC. This sequence encodes CASSRKLAGEGHEQFF.

Only a few counts were recorded for this clone. The genes are TRBV5-1 and TRBJ2-2, with TRBD2 identical over 9 bases. J gave up 0 bases and V 2 bases, and 2 bases lay outside the gene matches. Per the germline V gene, CDR1 is SGHRS and CDR2 is YFSETQ. The CDR3 runs 16 residues. In nucleotides, the CDR3 is TGCGCCAGCAGCTTCCCTAGCGGGGCGAACACCGGGGAGCTGTTTTTT. Amino acid sequence: CASSFPSGANTGELFF.

The rearrangement joins TRBV11-2 to TRBJ2-5; D gene unclear. The ends were cut back, 6 bases at V and 1 base at J, with 18 bases in the middle. Germline CDR1 is SGHAT and CDR2 is FQNNGV. The CDR3 length is 16 residues. CDR3 in amino acids: CASRPAARLIQETQYF. The CDR3 DNA is TGTGCCAGCAGGCCCGCGGCGCGACTGATCCAAGAGACCCAGTACTTC.

V gene TRBV23-1 combines with J gene TRBJ1-1, with 12 bases identical to TRBD1. TRBV23-1 counts as an open reading frame of uncertain function. V gave up 6 bases and J gave up 7 bases; unmatched junction bases: 15. The CDR3 is 17 residues long. As DNA, the CDR3 is TGCGCCAGCAGGCCGTATTTACCGGGACAGGGGGCTGGTGAAGCTTTCTTT. Amino acid sequence: CASRPYLPGQGAGEAFF.

This rearrangement joins TRBV7-8 to TRBJ1-2; 10 bases map to TRBD1. This CDR3 comprises 17 residues. Germline lookup yields CDR1 SGHVS and CDR2 FQNEAQ. With 5 bases clipped from V and 5 bases from J, the junction kept 14 bases outside the gene matches. DNA for the CDR3: TGTGCCAGCAGCCTAAGCCGGGACAGGGGAGTAGGGTATGGCTACACCTTC. It yields the protein CASSLSRDRGVGYGYTF.

V gene TRBV29-1 combines with J gene TRBJ2-7, with TRBD1 matching over 7 bases. This CDR3 comprises 14 residues. Germline loops: CDR1 SQVTM, CDR2 ANQGSEA. The V and J ends lost 7 bases and 4 bases, in that order; junction bases with no gene match: 13. This CDR3 reads CSGGEGAGPYEQYF. CDR3 sequence (DNA): TGCAGCGGGGGAGAGGGGGCAGGCCCGTACGAGCAGTACTTC.

The chain recombines TRBV18 with TRBJ1-1; D might be TRBD1 (5 bases). Trimming shortened V by 3 bases and J by 2 bases, and 13 bases separated the two germline ends. The CDR3 runs to 15 residues. Germline V CDR1 and CDR2: KGHSH, LQKENI. CDR3 nucleotide sequence: TGTGCCAGCTCACCCCTCCAAGACAGTAACACTGAAGCTTTCTTT. Its translation: CASSPLQDSNTEAFF.

The V and J genes are TRBV29-1 and TRBJ2-2; tentative D call: TRBD2 (5 bases). The germline V gene encodes CDR1 SQVTM and CDR2 ANQGSEA. The CDR3 has 13 residues. V lost 7 bases, J lost 2 bases, and 11 bases lay in between. The CDR3 DNA is TGCAGCGGTGGAGCGGCCAACACCGGGGAGCTGTTTTTT. Encoded protein: CSGGAANTGELFF.

About this clone itself: At one of its ends the junction is not consistent with the germline gene, which may arise from a read error. This chain connects TRBV29-1 to TRBJ1-2; the D is unclear. This CDR3 has 11 amino acids. Looked up from germline, CDR1 is SQVTM and CDR2 is ANQGSEA. CDR3 protein: CSVEQNYGCTF. CDR3 nucleotides: TGCAGCGTTGAACAAAACTATGGCTGCACCTTC.

The rearrangement joins TRBV6-5 to TRBJ1-1; possible D gene TRBD1, 6 bases. The CDR3 runs to 12 residues. V was cut by 5 bases and J by 4 bases, with 8 bases left in between. CDR1 and CDR2 (germline): MNHEY, SVGAGI. Here the CDR3 DNA reads TGTGCCAGCAGTCCACAGGGCACTGAAGCTTTCTTT. It yields the protein CASSPQGTEAFF.

This clone was detected only once. The chain recombines TRBV19 with TRBJ2-7, with TRBD1 as a possible D gene (6 bases). Trimming stripped 6 bases from V and 4 bases from J, with 13 bases between. The CDR3 runs 13 residues. The germline CDR1 and CDR2 sequences are LNHDA and SQIVND (reference sequence). The DNA of the CDR3 is TGTGCCAGTAGCCGGGACATAAATTACGAGCAGTACTTC. Translation: CASSRDINYEQYF.

The V gene is TRBV18, the J gene TRBJ2-2; 10 nucleotides agree with TRBD2. The CDR3 is 15 residues long. V was pared by 5 bases and J by 4 bases, with 4 bases of the junction left unmatched. The germline CDR1 and CDR2 sequences are KGHSH and LQKENI. The CDR3 region is CASSASGRGTGELFF. The CDR3 coding sequence is TGTGCCAGCTCAGCTAGCGGGAGAGGCACCGGGGAGCTGTTTTTT.

This clone appeared a few times. This chain joins TRBV6-5 and TRBJ1-2; D is possibly TRBD1 (5 bases). The CDR3 has 12 residues. Germline lookup yields CDR1 MNHEY and CDR2 SVGAGI. Deletions cut 4 bases from V and 7 bases from J, with 10 bases between. CDR3 residues: CASSLDIGGYTF. As DNA, the CDR3 is TGTGCCAGCAGTTTGGACATAGGTGGCTACACCTTC.

The table lists this clone with a count of one. J is TRBJ2-7 and V is TRBV30; D possibly corresponds to TRBD2 (6 bases). The V end lost 3 bases, the J end lost 3 bases, and 36 bases lay between the germline ends. Germline loops: CDR1 GTSNPN, CDR2 SVGIG (reference sequence). This CDR3 spans 21 amino acids. The CDR3 bases are TGTGCCTGGAGCGACGGGGGTCCGGCCTCTTTTATACGAGGAGGGGACTACGAGCAGTACTTC. Its protein product is CAWSDGGPASFIRGGDYEQYF.

The chain employs TRBV6-4 and TRBJ2-5; TRBD2 aligns across 16 bases. The CDR3 runs 20 residues. Germline CDR1 is MRHNA and CDR2 is SNTAGT. The V gene end was trimmed by 0 bases and the J gene end by 4 bases; junction bases not matched to a gene: 11. CDR3 in DNA: TGTGCCAGCAGTGACTCGATCTCCGGGACTAGCGGGAGGGCCCGAGAGACCCAGTACTTC. Its protein is CASSDSISGTSGRARETQYF.

This rearrangement joins TRBV7-2 to TRBJ2-2; 15 bases are shared with TRBD2. Per germline, CDR1 SGHTA and CDR2 FQGNSA. After removal of 5 bases from V and 6 bases from J, the junction contained 10 bases not matched to a gene. This CDR3 spans 18 amino acids. CDR3 sequence (DNA): TGTGCCAGCAGCCCCCCCGGACTAGCGGGAGGGCTCTCCGGGGAGCTGTTTTTT. This sequence encodes CASSPPGLAGGLSGELFF.

V usage is TRBV5-5 and J usage is TRBJ2-1; a weak D match, TRBD2 (7 bases). V was pared by 2 bases and J by 4 bases, with 28 bases between. CDR1 SGHKS and CDR2 YYEKEE come from the germline V gene (reference sequence). The CDR3 covers 20 residues. This chain's CDR3 is CASSLTPSRGGRLKYNEQFF. Here the CDR3 DNA reads TGTGCCAGCAGCTTAACACCCTCCCGCGGGGGCAGACTAAAGTACAATGAGCAGTTCTTC.

J is TRBJ2-6 and V is TRBV5-1; D might be TRBD2 (6 bases). Germline V gives CDR1 SGHRS, CDR2 YFSETQ. Trimming removed 4 bases at V and 2 bases at J, with 19 bases between. This CDR3 spans 18 amino acids. CDR3 region: CASSPVGTGVPGANVLTF. The CDR3 DNA reads TGCGCCAGCAGCCCGGTGGGGACGGGGGTACCTGGGGCCAACGTCCTGACTTTC.

The chain recombines TRBV2 with TRBJ2-7; weak D call: TRBD1 (6 bases). The ends were cut back, 6 bases at V and 3 bases at J, with 9 bases in the middle. The CDR3 sequence is 12 residues long. Germline lookup yields CDR1 SNHLY and CDR2 FYNNEI. The CDR3: CASSYRVYEQYF. The CDR3 nucleotides read TGTGCCAGCAGCTACAGGGTCTACGAGCAGTACTTC.

The chain carries TRBV2 and TRBJ1-4, with D unresolved. Looked up from germline, CDR1 is SNHLY and CDR2 is FYNNEI. CDR3 size: 13 residues. Deletions cut 8 bases from V and 5 bases from J, with 12 bases between. CDR3 bases: TGTGCCAGCGGGGTCGGGAACAATGAAAAACTGTTTTTT. Residues: CASGVGNNEKLFF.

This clone has a handful of counts. The chain carries TRBV7-9 and TRBJ1-3, with 7 bases identical to TRBD1. V dropped 5 bases and J dropped 2; count of bases not matched to a gene: 6. The CDR3 sequence is 15 residues long. Germline CDR1 SEHNR, CDR2 FQNEAQ (reference sequence). Here the CDR3 reads CASSPQGVPGNTIYF. CDR3 DNA: TGTGCCAGCAGCCCCCAGGGGGTTCCTGGAAACACCATATATTTT.

This clone was detected only a few times. The V gene is TRBV6-1, the J gene TRBJ2-1, with 12 bases aligning to TRBD2. CDR1 is MNHNS, CDR2 SASEGT, per germline. This CDR3 spans 15 amino acids. After removal of 7 bases from V and 2 bases from J, the junction contained 3 bases not matched to a gene. The CDR3, as DNA: TGTGCCAGCACGACTAGCGGGAGTCCCTACAATGAGCAGTTCTTC. This translates into CASTTSGSPYNEQFF.